This T cell receptor (beta chain) was retrieved from a study of blood T cell repertoires in COVID-19. Study context: There were acute and convalescent COVID-19 samples, and they came from the United States, Italy and Spain. T cells, B-cell-depleted T cells, or PBMCs supplied cDNA or gDNA.

In the authors' workflow: Amplification from reference gene primers served as the basis for estimated nucleated cell counts. Using immunoSEQ multiplex PCR, the repertoire was profiled, and TCRdb retains in-frame clones only, with some absent. V and J calls and clone size are copied from that table; D and trimming were computed from the DNA. The data hold 80,000 or so clones, with more than 75% observed a single time. The CDR3 runs 13 residues. The J segment lost 6 bases and the V segment lost 11 bases, leaving 12 bases of the junction unmatched. Germline V CDR1 and CDR2: MDHEN, SYDVKM. The rearrangement links TRBV28 to TRBJ2-7; 8 bases fit TRBD1. Sequences were obtained from peripheral blood. This receptor was taken from a woman aged 55-70 years with acute or convalescent COVID-19. CDR3 residues: CAGESPGGREQYF. Here the CDR3 DNA reads TGTGCCGGGGAATCTCCAGGGGGCCGCGAGCAGTACTTC.